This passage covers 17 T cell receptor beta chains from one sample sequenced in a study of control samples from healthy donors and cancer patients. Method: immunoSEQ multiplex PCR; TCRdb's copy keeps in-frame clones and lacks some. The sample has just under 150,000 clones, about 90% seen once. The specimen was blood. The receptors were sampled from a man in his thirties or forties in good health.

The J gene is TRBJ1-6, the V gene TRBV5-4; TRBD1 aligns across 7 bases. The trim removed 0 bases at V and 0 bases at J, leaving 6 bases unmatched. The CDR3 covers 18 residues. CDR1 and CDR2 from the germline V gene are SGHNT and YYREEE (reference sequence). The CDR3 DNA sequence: TGTGCCAGCAGCTTGGGGACAGGTGCGAGCTCCTATAATTCACCCCTCCACTTT. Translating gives CASSLGTGASSYNSPLHF. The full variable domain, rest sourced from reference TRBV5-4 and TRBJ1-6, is ETGVTQSPTHLIKTRGQQVTLRCSSQSGHNTVSWYQQALGQGPQFIFQYYREEENGRGNFPPRFSGLQFPNYSSELNVNALELDDSALYLCASSLGTGASSYNSPLHFGNGTRLTVT.

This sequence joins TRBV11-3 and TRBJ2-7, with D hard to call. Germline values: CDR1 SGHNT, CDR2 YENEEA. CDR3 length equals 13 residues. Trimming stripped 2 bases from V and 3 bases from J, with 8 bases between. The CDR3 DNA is TGTGCCAGCAGCTTAACCCCGGGCTACGAGCAGTACTTC. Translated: CASSLTPGYEQYF. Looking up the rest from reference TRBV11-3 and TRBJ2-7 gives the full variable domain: EAGVVQSPRYKIIEKKQPVAFWCNPISGHNTLYWYLQNLGQGPELLIRYENEEAVDDSQLPKDRFSAERLKGVDSTLKIQPAELGDSAVYLCASSLTPGYEQYFGPGTRLTVT.

CDR3 in DNA: TGTGCCAGCAGTTTAAATGAGGGTGGTGAGCAGTTCTTC. It codes for CASSLNEGGEQFF. The rearrangement joins TRBV12-3 or TRBV12-4 to TRBJ2-1; the D gene is possibly TRBD2 (5 bases). This CDR3 has 13 residues. The ends were cut back, 2 bases at V and 9 bases at J, with 11 bases in the middle.

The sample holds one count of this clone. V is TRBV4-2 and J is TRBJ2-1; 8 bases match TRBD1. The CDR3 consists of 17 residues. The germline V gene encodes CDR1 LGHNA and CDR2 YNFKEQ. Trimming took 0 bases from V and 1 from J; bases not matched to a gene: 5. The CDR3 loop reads CASSQEPDRASYNEQFF. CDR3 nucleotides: TGTGCCAGCAGCCAAGAACCGGACAGGGCGTCCTACAATGAGCAGTTCTTC.

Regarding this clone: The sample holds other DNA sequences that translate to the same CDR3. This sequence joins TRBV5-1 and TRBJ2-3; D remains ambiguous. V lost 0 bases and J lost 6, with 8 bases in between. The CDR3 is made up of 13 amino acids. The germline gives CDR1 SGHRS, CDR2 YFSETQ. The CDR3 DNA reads TGCGCCAGCAGCTTGGGGGGTGCGGATACGCAGTATTTT. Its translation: CASSLGGADTQYF.

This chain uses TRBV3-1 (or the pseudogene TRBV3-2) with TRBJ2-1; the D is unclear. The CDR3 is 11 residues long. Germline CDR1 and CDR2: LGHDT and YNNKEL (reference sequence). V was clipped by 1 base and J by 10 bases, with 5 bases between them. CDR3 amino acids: CASSQGWEQFF. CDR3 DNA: TGTGCCAGCAGCCAAGGATGGGAGCAGTTCTTC.

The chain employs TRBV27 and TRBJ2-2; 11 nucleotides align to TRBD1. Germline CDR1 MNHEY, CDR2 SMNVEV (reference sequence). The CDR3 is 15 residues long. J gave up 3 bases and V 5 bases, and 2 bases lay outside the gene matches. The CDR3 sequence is CASSGTGGDTGELFF. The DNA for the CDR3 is TGTGCCAGCAGTGGGACAGGGGGGGACACCGGGGAGCTGTTTTTT.

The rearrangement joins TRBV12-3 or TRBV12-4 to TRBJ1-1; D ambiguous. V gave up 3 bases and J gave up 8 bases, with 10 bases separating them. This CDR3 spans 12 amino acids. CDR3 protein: CASSFRATEAFF. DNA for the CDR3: TGTGCCAGCAGTTTCCGGGCCACCGAAGCTTTCTTT.

The CDR3 sequence is CATSDWDNANTGELFF. The CDR3 DNA follows: TGTGCCACCAGTGATTGGGACAACGCGAACACCGGGGAGCTGTTTTTT. The rearrangement links TRBV24-1 to TRBJ2-2; tentative D call: TRBD1 (6 bases). This CDR3 is built from 16 residues. Germline assignment: CDR1 KGHDR and CDR2 SFDVKD. Trimming removed 2 bases at V and 0 bases at J, with 9 bases between.

CDR3 sequence reads: CASSYSGGASEAFF. Written as DNA, the CDR3 is TGTGCCAGCAGTTACTCAGGGGGCGCGAGTGAAGCTTTCTTT. The V call is TRBV6-2 or TRBV6-3, the J call TRBJ1-1; 7 bases are a match to TRBD1. The V gene's germline CDR1 is MNHEY and CDR2 SVGEGT. The V and J ends lost 0 bases and 7 bases, in that order; junction bases with no gene match: 5. CDR3 length equals 14 residues.

As DNA, the CDR3 is TGTGCCAACTCGCCTGACGGGGGTTCCTACAATGAGCAGTTCTTC. It codes for CANSPDGGSYNEQFF. The chain carries TRBV7-9 and TRBJ2-1; a possible D gene is TRBD2 (6 bases). The CDR3 sequence is 15 residues long. Germline V CDR1 and CDR2: SEHNR, FQNEAQ (reference sequence). The V end lost 10 bases, the J end lost 1 base, and 17 bases lay between the germline ends.

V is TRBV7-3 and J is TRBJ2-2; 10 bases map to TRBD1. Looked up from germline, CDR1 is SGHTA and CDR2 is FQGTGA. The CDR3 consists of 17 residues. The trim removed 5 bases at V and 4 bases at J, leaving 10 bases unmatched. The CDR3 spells CASSPLRQGASTGELFF. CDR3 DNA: TGTGCCAGCAGCCCTTTACGACAGGGGGCGTCCACCGGGGAGCTGTTTTTT. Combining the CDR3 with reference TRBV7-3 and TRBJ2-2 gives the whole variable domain GAGVSQTPSNKVTEKGKYVELRCDPISGHTALYWYRQSLGQGPEFLIYFQGTGAADDSGLPNDRFFAVRPEGSVSTLKIQRTERGDSAVYLCASSPLRQGASTGELFFGEGSRLTVL.

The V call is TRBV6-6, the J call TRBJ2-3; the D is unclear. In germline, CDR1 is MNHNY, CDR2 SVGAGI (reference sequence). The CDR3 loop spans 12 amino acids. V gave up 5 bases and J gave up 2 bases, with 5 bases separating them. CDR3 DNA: TGTGCCAGCAGTCCGACCACAGATACGCAGTATTTT. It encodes CASSPTTDTQYF.

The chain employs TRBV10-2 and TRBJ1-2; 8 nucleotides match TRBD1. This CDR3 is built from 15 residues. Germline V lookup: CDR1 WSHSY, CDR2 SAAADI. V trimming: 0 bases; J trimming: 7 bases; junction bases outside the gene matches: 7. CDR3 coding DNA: TGCGCCAGCAGTGAGTCTTCACAGGGGGTTAGTGGCTACACCTTC. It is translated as CASSESSQGVSGYTF.

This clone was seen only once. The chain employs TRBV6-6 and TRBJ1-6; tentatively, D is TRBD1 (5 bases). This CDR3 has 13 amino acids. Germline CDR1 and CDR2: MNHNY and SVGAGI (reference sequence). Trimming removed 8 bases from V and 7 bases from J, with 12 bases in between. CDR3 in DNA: TGTGCCAGCGTGAAGACAGTAAATTCACCCCTCCACTTT. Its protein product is CASVKTVNSPLHF.

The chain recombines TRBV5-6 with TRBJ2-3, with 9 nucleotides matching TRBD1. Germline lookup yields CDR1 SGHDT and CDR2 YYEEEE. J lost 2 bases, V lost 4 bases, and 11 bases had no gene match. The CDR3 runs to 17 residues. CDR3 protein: CASSLDRGTVVTDTQYF. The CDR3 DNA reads TGTGCCAGCAGCCTGGACAGGGGAACTGTCGTCACAGATACGCAGTATTTT.

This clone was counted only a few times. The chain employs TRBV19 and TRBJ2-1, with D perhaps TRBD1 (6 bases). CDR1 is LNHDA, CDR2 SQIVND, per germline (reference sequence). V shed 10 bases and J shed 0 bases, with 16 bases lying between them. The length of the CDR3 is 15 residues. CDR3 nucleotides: TGTGCCACTTCTGGACAGCGGACCTCCTACAATGAGCAGTTCTTC. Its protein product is CATSGQRTSYNEQFF.